Following are 20 T cell receptor beta chains from one sample sequenced in a study of response to subunit inactivated influenza vaccine. TCRdb re-derived calls from the RT-PCR reads in MiXCR, one entry per CDR3 protein. The repertoire has 750,000 to 850,000 distinct CDR3 sequences, under 20% of them found once; the top ten carry approximately 10%. The sequenced sample was PBMCs from blood, obtained 5 days after vaccination. The receptor set was obtained from a man between 45 and 60 years old who received an inactivated influenza vaccine.

The rearrangement uses TRBV28 and TRBJ2-3, with TRBD1 identical over 7 bases. Trimming cost V 3 bases and J 4 bases; bases outside gene matches: 19. The CDR3 has 19 amino acids. Looked up from germline, CDR1 is MDHEN and CDR2 is SYDVKM. The CDR3 sequence: CASSFLGTVQGEGPDTQYF. The CDR3 DNA follows: TGTGCCAGCAGTTTTTTGGGGACAGTTCAAGGAGAGGGCCCAGATACGCAGTATTTT.

This clonotype was recorded a few times. The CDR3 DNA reads TGTGCCAGCCGGTCCCAGTCTGGGGCCAACGTCCTGACTTTC. This codes for CASRSQSGANVLTF. The rearrangement links TRBV7-2 to TRBJ2-6; D is unclear. The V gene's germline CDR1 is SGHTA and CDR2 FQGNSA. The CDR3 totals 14 residues. The V and J ends lost 8 bases and 1 base respectively, with 9 bases between them.

V and J are TRBV3-1 and TRBJ1-2; D might be TRBD1 (5 bases). The ends were cut back, 2 bases at V and 8 bases at J, with 15 bases in the middle. CDR3 size: 14 residues. Germline CDR1 and CDR2: LGHDT and YNNKEL (reference sequence). The CDR3 DNA reads TGTGCCAGCAGCCAACCTGGTGGGGGAGTCGGCTACACCTTC. Its translation: CASSQPGGGVGYTF. The full variable domain, in which reference TRBV3-1 and TRBJ1-2 provide the parts outside the CDR3, is DTAVSQTPKYLVTQMGNDKSIKCEQNLGHDTMYWYKQDSKKFLKIMFSYNNKELIINETVPNRFSPKSPDKAHLNLHINSLELGDSAVYFCASSQPGGGVGYTFGSGTRLTVV.

This clonotype was observed a handful of times. The chain is built from TRBV6-2 or TRBV6-3 and TRBJ2-1, with 13 bases fitting TRBD2. Trimming removed 3 bases from V and 1 base from J; junction bases left unmatched: 15. The CDR3 runs to 21 residues. Germline values: CDR1 MNHEY, CDR2 SVGEGT. CDR3 sequence: CASSYYNLGLAGEGSYNEQFF. The CDR3 DNA reads as TGTGCCAGCAGTTATTACAATCTTGGACTAGCGGGGGAAGGTTCCTACAATGAGCAGTTCTTC.

The sample holds a few counts of this clonotype. The chain has TRBV6-1 and TRBJ1-1; the match to TRBD1 covers 10 bases. J lost 7 bases, V lost 6 bases, and 8 bases had no gene match. The germline V gene has CDR1 MNHNS and CDR2 SASEGT. The CDR3 length is 14 residues. CDR3 DNA sequence: TGTGCCAGCAGACTTAGGACAGGGGGGGTTGAAGCTTTCTTT. This translates into CASRLRTGGVEAFF.

The V gene is TRBV20-1, the J gene TRBJ2-7; 8 nucleotides line up with TRBD2. The CDR3 is 15 residues long. Germline V lookup: CDR1 DFQATT, CDR2 SNEGSKA (reference sequence). J was trimmed by 3 bases and V by 0 bases; bases with no gene match: 7. The CDR3 spells CSARDPSGGIYEQYF. The CDR3 DNA is TGCAGTGCTAGAGATCCGAGCGGGGGTATCTACGAGCAGTACTTC.

This clonotype was detected a few times. The V gene is TRBV7-2, the J gene TRBJ2-3, with 11 bases matching TRBD2. The CDR3 length is 16 residues. V trimming: 5 bases; J trimming: 6 bases; junction bases outside the gene matches: 10. CDR1 SGHTA and CDR2 FQGNSA come from the germline V gene. This CDR3 is CASSPTLAGGGDTQYF. In DNA form, the CDR3 reads TGTGCCAGCAGCCCCACCCTAGCGGGAGGAGGGGATACGCAGTATTTT.

The chain is built from TRBV18 and TRBJ2-7; 8 bases are a match to TRBD2. The CDR3 spans 15 residues. CDR1 is KGHSH, CDR2 LQKENI, per germline. Losses at the gene ends were 1 base for V and 7 bases for J; bases not matched to a gene: 9. The CDR3 region has the DNA TGTGCCAGCTCACCACAACTAGCGGACCAGGGGGAGCAGTACTTC. Encoded protein: CASSPQLADQGEQYF.

The V call is TRBV15, the J call TRBJ2-5; 9 positions match TRBD1. CDR3 length equals 13 residues. CDR1 LNHNV and CDR2 YYDKDF come from the germline V gene (reference sequence). Unmatched junction bases numbered 4, after V lost 7 bases and J lost 4 bases. As DNA, the CDR3 is TGTGCCACCAACAGGGGGCGGTCAGAGACCCAGTACTTC. The encoded protein is CATNRGRSETQYF.

J is TRBJ2-7 and V is TRBV11-2, with 11 bases matching TRBD2. This CDR3 spans 16 amino acids. Germline-derived CDR1 and CDR2 are SGHAT and FQNNGV. With V trimmed by 6 bases and J by 3 bases, 10 bases remained unmatched. The CDR3: CASRVGLAGGLYEQYF. The CDR3 nucleotides are TGTGCCAGCAGGGTTGGGCTAGCGGGAGGACTCTACGAGCAGTACTTC.

This clonotype appeared a few times. J is TRBJ2-1 and V is TRBV6-1; 10 bases map to TRBD2. This CDR3 has 15 amino acids. V was pared by 7 bases and J by 4 bases, with 7 bases of the junction left unmatched. Germline loops: CDR1 MNHNS, CDR2 SASEGT. For the CDR3, the DNA is TGTGCCAGCACCAACGAGCGGGGGGGTTACAATGAGCAGTTCTTC. As protein: CASTNERGGYNEQFF.

The chain links TRBV6-1 to TRBJ2-2; 14 positions agree with TRBD2. Germline values: CDR1 MNHNS, CDR2 SASEGT. J gave up 4 bases and V 7 bases, and 8 bases lay outside the gene matches. The CDR3 loop spans 17 amino acids. The CDR3 DNA reads TGTGCCAGCATCGGACTAGCGGGAGGTGGGAGCACCGGGGAGCTGTTTTTT. It is translated as CASIGLAGGGSTGELFF.

This clonotype has more than one count but fewer than ten. The V and J genes are TRBV6-2 or TRBV6-3 and TRBJ2-1; D perhaps matches TRBD2 (6 bases). V was shortened by 0 bases and J by 5 bases, with 8 bases between the two germline ends. The CDR3 has 14 residues. Germline V lookup: CDR1 MNHEY, CDR2 SVGEGT. CDR3 sequence: CASSYSGGNNEQFF. DNA for the CDR3: TGTGCCAGCAGTTACTCGGGCGGGAACAATGAGCAGTTCTTC.

V and J are TRBV6-1 and TRBJ2-7; 7 bases agree with TRBD1. Germline V gene data show CDR1 as MNHNS and CDR2 as SASEGT. The length of the CDR3 is 15 residues. The ends lost 2 bases at V and 4 bases at J; junction bases unmatched: 8. This CDR3 reads CASSEKGTANYEQYF. As DNA, the CDR3 is TGTGCCAGCAGTGAAAAAGGGACAGCGAATTACGAGCAGTACTTC.

The rearrangement joins TRBV12-3 or TRBV12-4 to TRBJ2-3; perhaps TRBD1 as D (5 bases). V lost 3 bases, J lost 4 bases, and 11 bases lay in between. This CDR3 has 14 amino acids. CDR3: CASSLQLGPDTQYF. CDR3 in DNA: TGTGCCAGCAGTTTGCAACTGGGGCCAGATACGCAGTATTTT.

The chain combines TRBV24-1 with TRBJ2-1; D is perhaps TRBD2 (5 bases). V lost 0 bases and J lost 5, with 10 bases in between. This CDR3 is 15 amino acids long. Per germline, CDR1 KGHDR and CDR2 SFDVKD. The CDR3 nucleotides read TGTGCCACCAGTGATTTGCAAGCCGGGGACAATGAGCAGTTCTTC. It yields the protein CATSDLQAGDNEQFF.

This chain joins TRBV7-6 and TRBJ2-2, with D possibly TRBD1 on 5 matching bases. Between the trimmed V and J ends, which lost 5 bases and 2 bases, there was a span of 15 bases. Germline V gene data show CDR1 as SGHVS and CDR2 as FNYEAQ. The CDR3 runs to 16 residues. Here the CDR3 reads CASSLQRGGNTGELFF. CDR3 DNA: TGTGCCAGCAGCCTCCAAAGGGGCGGAAACACCGGGGAGCTGTTTTTT.

This clonotype was observed a few times. This chain uses TRBV6-5 with TRBJ1-2, with D maybe TRBD1 (5 bases). CDR3 length equals 12 residues. V was cut by 7 bases and J by 0 bases, with 6 bases left in between. CDR1 and CDR2 from the germline V gene are MNHEY and SVGAGI. The CDR3 protein is CASIGANYGYTF. CDR3 bases: TGTGCCAGCATAGGGGCTAACTATGGCTACACCTTC.

V is TRBV7-8 and J is TRBJ2-7; tentatively, D is TRBD2 (7 bases). Looked up from germline, CDR1 is SGHVS and CDR2 is FQNEAQ. V was cut by 5 bases and J by 7 bases, with 24 bases left in between. The CDR3 length is 16 residues. The CDR3 nucleotides read TGTGCCAGCAGCCCCCCCCGGGGGCTTGTGGGGGGGGAGCAGTACTTC. Translated: CASSPPRGLVGGEQYF.

In its sample, this clonotype was seen a few times. The chain recombines TRBV28 with TRBJ1-2; a weak D match, TRBD1 (6 bases). The CDR3 contains 14 residues. Trimming removed 7 bases from V and 7 bases from J, with 19 bases in between. Germline CDR1 MDHEN, CDR2 SYDVKM. DNA of the CDR3: TGTGCCAGCACCCAGGGGCAGGGAAGCCGTGGCTACACCTTC. It encodes CASTQGQGSRGYTF.